These 21 T cell receptor beta chains share one sample of origin, sequenced in a study of T cells in Graves' hyperthyroidism and ophthalmopathy. There were TCR beta CDR3 regions amplified from RNA transcripts. First-round RT-PCR with HTBI primers amplified the TCR CDR3 region. One entry per CDR3 protein results from TCRdb running MiXCR on the multiplex PCR reads. The sample records 500,000 to 550,000 distinct CDR3 sequences, roughly 20% being singletons. The sequenced sample was blood. All receptors come from a man aged 18 to 30 with Graves' hyperthyroidism.

The rearrangement joins TRBV27 to TRBJ1-1; the D gene is possibly TRBD1 (6 bases). Trimming pared 3 bases from V and 9 bases from J, leaving 20 bases between. The CDR3 consists of 15 residues. In germline, CDR1 is MNHEY, CDR2 SMNVEV (reference sequence). CDR3 residues: CASSFIGAGEDKAFF. CDR3 nucleotide sequence: TGTGCCAGCAGTTTTATTGGGGCAGGGGAAGATAAAGCTTTCTTT.

To note about this clonotype: One end of the junction does not line up with germline, which may come from a read error. The rearrangement links TRBV6-2 or TRBV6-3 to TRBJ2-6, with D maybe TRBD2 (5 bases). The germline CDR1 and CDR2 sequences are MNHEY and SVGEGT. The CDR3 spans 18 residues. The CDR3 bases are TGTGCCAGTAGTTACTCCCCCCGGGGAGCCTCTGGGGCCAACGTCCTGACTTTC. Translated: CASSYSPRGASGANVLTF.

The J gene is TRBJ2-2, the V gene TRBV28; TRBD1 might be the D (5 bases). The CDR3 is 16 amino acids. The germline V gene encodes CDR1 MDHEN and CDR2 SYDVKM. The V end lost 3 bases, the J end lost 2 bases, and 13 bases lay between the germline ends. CDR3 in DNA: TGTGCCAGCAGTTTGCCCGACAGCCTAAACACCGGGGAGCTGTTTTTT. Amino acid sequence: CASSLPDSLNTGELFF.

The chain combines TRBV19 with TRBJ1-1; D is perhaps TRBD1 (5 bases). V was cut by 5 bases and J by 6 bases, with 16 bases left in between. CDR1 is LNHDA, CDR2 SQIVND, per germline (reference sequence). CDR3 size: 14 residues. The CDR3 sequence: CASSFEIRGAEAFF. DNA of the CDR3: TGTGCCAGTAGTTTCGAAATCAGAGGGGCTGAAGCTTTCTTT.

Ten or more counts support this clonotype. The chain employs TRBV2 and TRBJ1-1, with 7 positions matching TRBD1. Losses at the gene ends were 6 bases for V and 11 bases for J; bases not matched to a gene: 9. The CDR3 contains 12 residues. Germline-derived CDR1 and CDR2 are SNHLY and FYNNEI. CDR3 sequence reads: CASRGDSPLAFF. For the CDR3, the DNA is TGTGCCAGCAGGGGGGACAGTCCTCTGGCTTTCTTT.

This clonotype occurred many times. V gene TRBV24-1 combines with J gene TRBJ1-5; maybe TRBD1 (6 bases). CDR3 size: 16 residues. The germline V gene encodes CDR1 KGHDR and CDR2 SFDVKD. V lost 3 bases and J lost 7, with 18 bases in between. Written as DNA, the CDR3 is TGTGCCACCAGTGATCCAAAAACACAGGGTAGCCAGCCCCAGCATTTT. It codes for CATSDPKTQGSQPQHF.

This clonotype was counted ten times or more. The V gene is TRBV5-1, the J gene TRBJ2-7; tentative D call: TRBD1 (5 bases). This CDR3 comprises 14 residues. Trimming pared 4 bases from V and 0 bases from J, leaving 11 bases between. Germline assignment: CDR1 SGHRS and CDR2 YFSETQ. CDR3 nucleotide sequence: TGCGCCAGCAGCCCCAGGGTTTCCTCCTACGAGCAGTACTTC. Protein: CASSPRVSSYEQYF.

This chain connects TRBV27 to TRBJ2-7; 11 positions match TRBD2. V lost 2 bases, J lost 1 base, and 7 bases stayed unmatched. The CDR3 is made up of 17 amino acids. In germline, CDR1 is MNHEY, CDR2 SMNVEV (reference sequence). The CDR3 sequence is CASSLEASGRWSYEQYF. The CDR3 nucleotides are TGTGCCAGCAGTTTAGAGGCTAGCGGGAGGTGGTCCTACGAGCAGTACTTC.

This clonotype was observed at least ten times. This rearrangement joins TRBV6-1 to TRBJ1-2, with D perhaps matching TRBD1 (6 bases). There are 15 residues in the CDR3. The V gene's germline CDR1 is MNHNS and CDR2 SASEGT. V was cut by 4 bases and J by 5 bases, with 17 bases left in between. This CDR3 is CASSVEGDGSYGYTF. The CDR3 bases are TGTGCCAGCAGTGTCGAGGGGGACGGATCGTATGGCTACACCTTC.

The V gene is TRBV7-2, the J gene TRBJ2-7, with a weak D call TRBD2 (5 bases). V lost 1 base to trimming and J lost 2 bases, with 12 bases between them. CDR1 SGHTA and CDR2 FQGNSA come from the germline V gene. The CDR3 runs to 15 residues. The CDR3 is CASSLVTGSPYEQYF. For the CDR3, the DNA is TGTGCCAGCAGCTTAGTTACGGGGTCTCCCTACGAGCAGTACTTC.

There are many counts of this clonotype. The rearrangement uses TRBV27 and TRBJ1-2; TRBD1 matches at 9 bases. The CDR3 is 17 residues long. Germline loops: CDR1 MNHEY, CDR2 SMNVEV (reference sequence). Losses at the gene ends were 8 bases for V and 7 bases for J; bases not matched to a gene: 20. DNA for the CDR3: TGTGCCAGCGCGGGTCGGGACAGGGAGTCGGGGTCGGGTGGCTACACCTTC. Translating it yields CASAGRDRESGSGGYTF.

In its sample, this clonotype was seen many times. J is TRBJ1-3 and V is TRBV4-1; D is perhaps TRBD1 (5 bases). The CDR3 contains 17 residues. V gave up 1 base and J gave up 0 bases, with 13 bases separating them. Looked up from germline, CDR1 is MGHRA and CDR2 is YSYEKL. The CDR3 DNA reads TGCGCCAGCAGCCAAGGTCCCAGGGATTACTCTGGAAACACCATATATTTT. Encoded protein: CASSQGPRDYSGNTIYF.

CDR3 bases: TGTGCCAGCAGCCCTCCATCCCGGGACAGGGTACCAAATTCACCCCTCCACTTT. This codes for CASSPPSRDRVPNSPLHF. This rearrangement joins TRBV11-1 to TRBJ1-6; TRBD1 aligns across 9 bases. Trimming cost V 5 bases and J 7 bases; bases outside gene matches: 15. The CDR3 has 18 residues. Germline loops: CDR1 SGHAT, CDR2 FQDESV (reference sequence).

This clonotype showed up many times. V gene TRBV12-3 or TRBV12-4 combines with J gene TRBJ1-1; perhaps TRBD1 as D (6 bases). Trimming stripped 7 bases from V and 0 bases from J, with 12 bases between. There are 14 residues in the CDR3. The CDR3 DNA follows: TGTGCCAGCAAGGCAGGGGCCATGAACACTGAAGCTTTCTTT. It translates to CASKAGAMNTEAFF.

With respect to this clonotype: Being one base from a much bigger clone, this may be a read error. The chain joins TRBV30 to TRBJ1-5; D gene uncertain. The germline V gene encodes CDR1 GTSNPN and CDR2 SVGIG (reference sequence). CDR3 size: 14 residues. CDR3 sequence (DNA): TGTGTCTGGAGTCCCGATTCAGGAGGTCAGCCCCAGCATTTT. It specifies CVWSPDSGGQPQHF.

The CDR3 bases are TGTGCCAGCAGTGCGGCCGGGACAGCTTCCTACGAGCAGTACTTC. This translates into CASSAAGTASYEQYF. V gene TRBV28 combines with J gene TRBJ2-7; the match to TRBD1 covers 7 bases. CDR1 is MDHEN, CDR2 SYDVKM, per germline. V gave up 5 bases and J gave up 1 base; unmatched junction bases: 8. The CDR3 covers 15 residues.

The chain is built from TRBV28 and TRBJ2-7; D may be TRBD2 (6 bases). Germline CDR1 and CDR2: MDHEN and SYDVKM. The CDR3 totals 13 residues. In nucleotides, the CDR3 is TGTGCTGTGGGCGGGATTCCCCTCGGGGAGCAGTACTTC. It specifies CAVGGIPLGEQYF.

The chain employs TRBV3-1 and TRBJ1-1, with D uncertain. CDR3 length: 16 residues. Germline values: CDR1 LGHDT, CDR2 YNNKEL (reference sequence). Trimming cost V 0 bases and J 4 bases, with 15 bases left between them. As DNA, the CDR3 is TGTGCCAGCAGCCAAGATACGACCCCCGGTCGCACTGAAGCTTTCTTT. Its translation is CASSQDTTPGRTEAFF. Together with reference TRBV3-1 and TRBJ1-1, the CDR3 gives the full variable domain: DTAVSQTPKYLVTQMGNDKSIKCEQNLGHDTMYWYKQDSKKFLKIMFSYNNKELIINETVPNRFSPKSPDKAHLNLHINSLELGDSAVYFCASSQDTTPGRTEAFFGQGTRLTVV.

This clonotype showed up many times. The chain links TRBV19 to TRBJ1-5; 10 positions match TRBD1. CDR1 and CDR2 (germline): LNHDA, SQIVND (reference sequence). There are 13 residues in the CDR3. The J segment lost 7 bases and the V segment lost 9 bases, leaving 6 bases of the junction unmatched. CDR3 residues: CASRDRGSQPQHF. CDR3 in DNA: TGTGCCAGCCGGGACAGGGGATCCCAGCCCCAGCATTTT.

This clonotype turned up a few times. The chain carries TRBV12-3 or TRBV12-4 and TRBJ2-4; D ambiguous. V lost 5 bases to trimming and J lost 8 bases, with 13 bases between them. This CDR3 is built from 13 residues. The CDR3 loop is CASSGRGQDIQYF. The CDR3 region has the DNA TGTGCCAGCAGTGGTCGTGGCCAAGACATTCAGTACTTC.

The chain couples TRBV6-2 or TRBV6-3 to TRBJ2-5; D is unclear. Germline assignment: CDR1 MNHEY and CDR2 SVGEGT. The CDR3 has 15 amino acids. The V and J ends lost 5 bases and 3 bases respectively, with 16 bases between them. Here the CDR3 reads CASSTPGRIEETQYF. The DNA of the CDR3 is TGTGCCAGCAGTACGCCCGGACGGATTGAAGAGACCCAGTACTTC.